The 3 T cell receptor beta chains below come from one sample, sequenced in a study of blood T cell repertoires in COVID-19. Method: immunoSEQ multiplex PCR; TCRdb's copy keeps in-frame clones and lacks some. The repertoire holds about 250,000 clones, with around 80% as singletons. Material for sequencing was peripheral blood. These receptors came from a man aged 80 or over with acute or convalescent COVID-19.

This clone was seen more than once but under ten times. This chain joins TRBV6-5 and TRBJ1-5; D gene unclear. The CDR3 has 12 residues. The germline V and J ends were trimmed by 4 bases and 11 bases, with 12 bases remaining between them. CDR1 is MNHEY, CDR2 SVGAGI, per germline. The CDR3 coding sequence is TGTGCCAGCAGTTTTACTAGCCTGGCCCAGCATTTT. Its translation is CASSFTSLAQHF.

The rearrangement uses TRBV29-1 and TRBJ2-1; 11 bases are shared with TRBD1. The germline CDR1 and CDR2 sequences are SQVTM and ANQGSEA. With 0 bases clipped from V and 7 bases from J, the junction kept 8 bases outside the gene matches. The CDR3 is 16 residues long. The CDR3 loop reads CSVEEGTGGSRNEQFF. The CDR3 DNA sequence: TGCAGCGTTGAAGAGGGGACAGGGGGATCGAGGAATGAGCAGTTCTTC.

This clone was seen only a few times. The chain joins TRBV5-5 to TRBJ2-2, with 7 bases fitting TRBD2. CDR3 length: 14 residues. Germline assignment: CDR1 SGHKS and CDR2 YYEKEE (reference sequence). Trimming at V came to 6 bases and at J to 1 base, leaving 3 bases not matched to a gene. The CDR3 sequence: CASKGLQNTGELFF. The CDR3 nucleotides read TGTGCCAGCAAGGGACTACAGAACACCGGGGAGCTGTTTTTT.